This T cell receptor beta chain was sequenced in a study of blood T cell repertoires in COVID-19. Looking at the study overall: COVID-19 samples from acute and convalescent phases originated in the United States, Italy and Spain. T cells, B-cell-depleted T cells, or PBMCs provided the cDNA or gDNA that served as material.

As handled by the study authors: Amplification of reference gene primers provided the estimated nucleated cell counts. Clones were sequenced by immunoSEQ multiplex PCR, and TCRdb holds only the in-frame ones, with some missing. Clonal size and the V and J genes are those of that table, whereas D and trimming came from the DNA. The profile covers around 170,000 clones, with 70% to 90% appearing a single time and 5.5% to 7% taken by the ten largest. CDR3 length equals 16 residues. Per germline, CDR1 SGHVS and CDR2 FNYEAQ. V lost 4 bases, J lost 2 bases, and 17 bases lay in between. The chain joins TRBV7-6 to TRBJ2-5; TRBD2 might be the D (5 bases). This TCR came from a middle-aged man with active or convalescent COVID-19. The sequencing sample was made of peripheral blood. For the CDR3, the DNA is TGTGCCAGCAGCTACTACCTGGTGAGAGGGCAAGAGACCCAGTACTTC. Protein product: CASSYYLVRGQETQYF.